These T cell receptor beta chains were read from a single sample in a study of early T cells in non-severe SARS-CoV-2 infection. From the 5' RACE reads, TCRdb called clonotypes with MiXCR, one entry per CDR3 protein. The sample holds about 100,000 distinct CDR3 sequences, around 10% seen once. The sequenced sample consisted of whole blood. The receptors originated from an adult who was a healthcare worker with PCR-confirmed SARS-CoV-2 infection or an uninfected control (not recorded which). CDR3s include the opening cysteine and the closing phenylalanine or tryptophan. A D gene is named only where the DNA matches it firmly. Rows may omit the clone size; those that give it use once, few, many or a size class.

TRBV12-3/TRBV12-4	TRBJ2-1	-	few	CASTLERLNEQFF	TGTGCCAGCACCCTGGAGAGGTTGAATGAGCAGTTCTTC
TRBV11-2	TRBJ2-7	-	few	CASSLGRYEQYF	TGTGCCAGCAGCTTAGGGCGTTACGAGCAGTACTTC
TRBV20-1	TRBJ2-3	-	many	CSARAFGGFDTQYF	TGCAGTGCTAGAGCGTTTGGTGGCTTTGATACGCAGTATTTT
TRBV6-2/TRBV6-3	TRBJ2-1	TRBD2	many	CASSLKPRGLAGSPYNEQFF	TGTGCCAGCAGTTTAAAACCAAGGGGACTAGCGGGATCCCCCTACAATGAGCAGTTCTTC
TRBV5-3	TRBJ2-1	TRBD2	-	CARSLPSTSSGMNEQFF	TGTGCCAGAAGCTTGCCCTCTACATCTAGCGGGATGAATGAGCAGTTCTTC
TRBV11-2	TRBJ1-3	TRBD1	few	CASSPTGSFGNTIYF	TGTGCCAGCAGCCCGACAGGGAGTTTCGGAAACACCATATATTTT
TRBV3-1	TRBJ2-4	TRBD2	many	CASSRGHRTSGNIQYF	TGTGCCAGCAGCCGCGGGCACAGGACTAGTGGAAACATTCAGTACTTC
TRBV18	TRBJ2-1	TRBD2	few	CASSPPGGGNEQFF	TGTGCCAGCTCGCCTCCGGGAGGAGGCAATGAGCAGTTCTTC
TRBV6-2/TRBV6-3	TRBJ1-5	-	many	CASAGPLWPQHF	TGTGCCAGCGCGGGGCCCTTGTGGCCCCAGCATTTT
TRBV30	TRBJ1-1	-	many	CAWKAGVFLNTEAFF	TGTGCCTGGAAGGCGGGCGTCTTTTTGAACACTGAAGCTTTCTTT
TRBV9	TRBJ2-1	TRBD2	-	CASSVGSSGRKDEQFF	TGTGCCAGCAGCGTAGGGTCGAGCGGGAGGAAGGATGAGCAGTTCTTC